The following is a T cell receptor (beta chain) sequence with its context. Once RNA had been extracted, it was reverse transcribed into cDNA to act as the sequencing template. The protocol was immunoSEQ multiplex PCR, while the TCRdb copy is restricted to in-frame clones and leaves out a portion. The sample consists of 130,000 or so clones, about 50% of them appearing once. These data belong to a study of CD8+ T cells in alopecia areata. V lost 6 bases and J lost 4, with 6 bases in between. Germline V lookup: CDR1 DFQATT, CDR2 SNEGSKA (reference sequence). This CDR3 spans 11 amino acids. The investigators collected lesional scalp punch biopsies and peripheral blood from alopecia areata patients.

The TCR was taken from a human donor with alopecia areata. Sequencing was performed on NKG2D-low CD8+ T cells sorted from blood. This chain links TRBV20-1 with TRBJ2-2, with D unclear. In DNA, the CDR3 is TGCAGTGCCATTCTCACCGGGGAGCTGTTTTTT. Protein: CSAILTGELFF.